This T cell receptor (beta chain) appears in the sequencing data of a study of Graves' ophthalmopathy and Graves' hyperthyroidism. Study context: The term stable hyperthyroidism indicated an absence of ophthalmopathy within 18 months of follow-up.

Other autoimmune diseases, uncontrolled infections, pregnancy and lactation each led to patient exclusion. The CDR3 totals 15 residues. Germline CDR1 SGHRS, CDR2 YFSETQ. The V gene lost 3 bases and the J gene lost 9 bases, with 21 bases spanning the gap. Study-wide results and limits: At roughly 67% sensitivity and over 72% specificity, the model predicted progression of the ophthalmopathy. Cross-validated, the 13-signature model showed 87.88%/81.08% sensitivity/specificity, and 80%/75% in the test set.

RNA transcripts yielded amplified TCR beta CDR3 regions. HTBI primers were employed in first-round RT-PCR, then a second-round multiplex PCR followed. TCRdb reprocessed the multiplex PCR reads via MiXCR and lists one record per CDR3 protein. Among some 1.1 million distinct CDR3 sequences listed, less than 45% were seen once. This clonotype was counted between two and nine times. Its matching antigen is unknown. The clonotype was recovered from an adult man with Graves' hyperthyroidism. The chain uses TRBV5-1 and TRBJ2-5; D not resolved. The sample taken for sequencing was peripheral blood or thyroid tissue (not recorded which). The CDR3 reads CASSWNSHSNQPQYF. Here the CDR3 DNA reads TGCGCCAGCAGCTGGAACAGCCATAGCAATCAGCCCCAGTACTTC.